This T cell receptor (beta chain) derives from a study of blood T cell repertoires in COVID-19. Looking at the study overall: Samples of COVID-19 (acute and convalescent) were obtained from the United States, Italy and Spain. PBMCs, B-cell-depleted T cells, or T cells provided the cDNA or gDNA that made up the material.

The protocol was immunoSEQ multiplex PCR, while the TCRdb copy is restricted to in-frame clones and leaves out a portion. The sample has some 170,000 clones; around 84% are singletons. Across about two dozen US areas, participants ranged in age from about 18 to 90 years. Cohorts were determined from participant-reported clinical history. This CDR3 is 15 amino acids long. V lost 5 bases and J lost 3, with 16 bases in between. Germline CDR1 and CDR2: SGHVS and FQNEAQ. V and J are TRBV7-8 and TRBJ1-2, with a tentative D call TRBD1 (6 bases). The TCR originated in a man over 45 who had recovered from COVID-19. Sequenced material: PBMCs or T cells enriched from blood (not recorded which). The chain's CDR3 is CASSPGQKFDYGYTF. CDR3 coding DNA: TGTGCCAGCAGCCCCGGACAGAAATTCGACTATGGCTACACCTTC.